The 15 T cell receptor beta chains below come from one sample, sequenced in a study of T-cell reconstitution after alpha-beta-depleted transplantation in children. It was with unique molecular identifiers that the TCRbeta library was prepared. TCRdb reprocessed the PCR reads with MiXCR, giving one entry per CDR3 protein. The table has about 460,000 distinct CDR3 sequences, approximately 10% seen once. Specimen: PBMCs, collected before TCRalphabeta/CD19-depleted stem cell transplant. These receptors were obtained from a child aged 2-9 years with inherited bone marrow failure, due to receive a stem cell transplant.

The chain has TRBV27 and TRBJ2-1; tentative D call: TRBD2 (6 bases). The CDR3 spans 16 residues. The germline CDR1 and CDR2 sequences are MNHEY and SMNVEV (reference sequence). The ends were cut back, 5 bases at V and 0 bases at J, with 14 bases in the middle. The CDR3 region is CASSPGGISSYNEQFF. As DNA, the CDR3 is TGTGCCAGCAGTCCAGGCGGGATAAGCTCCTACAATGAGCAGTTCTTC.

This clonotype was seen a few times. The chain recombines TRBV27 with TRBJ2-1; TRBD2 matches 11 bases. Per the germline V gene, CDR1 is MNHEY and CDR2 is SMNVEV (reference sequence). Unmatched junction bases numbered 5, after V lost 4 bases and J lost 6 bases. The CDR3 totals 15 residues. The CDR3 DNA follows: TGTGCCAGCAGTTCCATAGCGGGAGGGCCCAATGAGCAGTTCTTC. As protein: CASSSIAGGPNEQFF.

The J gene is TRBJ2-5, the V gene TRBV27; no definite D call. V gave up 4 bases and J gave up 5 bases, with 8 bases separating them. The CDR3 has 12 amino acids. From germline, CDR1 is MNHEY and CDR2 SMNVEV (reference sequence). The CDR3 coding sequence is TGTGCCAGCAGTTCCGGGTTTGAGACCCAGTACTTC. Translated, it gives CASSSGFETQYF.

This clonotype was found many times. This chain connects TRBV5-1 to TRBJ2-1; 7 positions match TRBD2. The germline V gene has CDR1 SGHRS and CDR2 YFSETQ. The V gene end was trimmed by 4 bases and the J gene end by 6 bases; junction bases not matched to a gene: 7. This CDR3 is built from 14 residues. The CDR3 spells CASSIGLVVNEQFF. In nucleotides, the CDR3 is TGCGCCAGCAGCATTGGACTAGTCGTCAATGAGCAGTTCTTC.

This clonotype was picked up a small number of times. The V and J genes are TRBV29-1 and TRBJ2-1; a weak D match, TRBD2 (5 bases). This CDR3 contains 13 residues. CDR1 and CDR2 from the germline V gene are SQVTM and ANQGSEA. V was clipped by 0 bases and J by 8 bases, with 11 bases between them. The CDR3 reads CSVEDPSSHEQFF. The CDR3 nucleotides read TGCAGCGTTGAAGATCCTAGCTCCCATGAGCAGTTCTTC.

The chain uses TRBV11-3 and TRBJ2-1; no clear D gene. The CDR3 is 16 amino acids. Germline V lookup: CDR1 SGHNT, CDR2 YENEEA. V was pared by 1 base and J by 6 bases, with 16 bases between. The CDR3 protein is CASSLGSQELFNEQFF. In DNA, the CDR3 is TGTGCCAGCAGCTTAGGGTCCCAGGAGCTATTCAATGAGCAGTTCTTC.

This clonotype was counted once. The rearrangement links TRBV3-1 to TRBJ1-2, with 10 positions matching TRBD1. Germline assignment: CDR1 LGHDT and CDR2 YNNKEL (reference sequence). The CDR3 sequence is 15 residues long. V gave up 8 bases and J gave up 4 bases; unmatched junction bases: 10. The CDR3 nucleotides read TGTGCCAGCTGCCTTTCGGACAGGGGGATCTATGGCTACACCTTC. It codes for CASCLSDRGIYGYTF.

This clonotype was seen many times. The J gene is TRBJ2-5, the V gene TRBV20-1, with 9 positions matching TRBD1. Germline V lookup: CDR1 DFQATT, CDR2 SNEGSKA (reference sequence). This CDR3 is 14 amino acids long. V lost 5 bases and J lost 4; bases outside the gene matches: 8. The CDR3 spells CSARTGAYPETQYF. The CDR3 nucleotides read TGCAGTGCTCGGACAGGGGCGTACCCAGAGACCCAGTACTTC.

The J gene is TRBJ2-7, the V gene TRBV4-3, with D perhaps matching TRBD1 or TRBD2 (5 bases each). Between the trimmed V and J ends, which lost 0 bases and 2 bases, there was a span of 11 bases. CDR3 length: 15 amino acids. Germline V gene sequence: CDR1 LGHNA, CDR2 YSLEER. This chain's CDR3 is CASSQEGDRAYEQYF. The CDR3 coding sequence is TGCGCCAGCAGCCAAGAGGGGGACCGAGCCTACGAGCAGTACTTC.

In its sample, this clonotype was seen many times. The V gene is TRBV4-1, the J gene TRBJ2-7, with 7 bases fitting TRBD1. V gave up 3 bases and J gave up 3 bases; unmatched junction bases: 8. CDR1 is MGHRA and CDR2 is YSYEKL in the germline V gene. The CDR3 extends over 15 amino acids. CDR3 nucleotides: TGCGCCAGCAGCCAGGGGGACCAGGGGGTCTACGAGCAGTACTTC. It yields the protein CASSQGDQGVYEQYF.

This clonotype was counted many times. The rearrangement uses TRBV27 and TRBJ2-7; 10 nucleotides align to TRBD2. The CDR3 is 16 residues long. From germline, CDR1 is MNHEY and CDR2 SMNVEV (reference sequence). V gave up 0 bases and J gave up 6 bases; unmatched junction bases: 8. The CDR3 DNA follows: TGTGCCAGCAGTTTATCTCCTAGCGGGAGCCTCCTCGAGCAGTACTTC. Its protein product is CASSLSPSGSLLEQYF.

The table lists this clonotype with many counts. J is TRBJ2-1 and V is TRBV24-1, with 13 bases lining up with TRBD2. Trimming took 4 bases from V and 15 from J; bases not matched to a gene: 11. This CDR3 spans 15 amino acids. Germline V CDR1 and CDR2: KGHDR, SFDVKD. The chain's CDR3 is CATSDVTSGRALTFF. The CDR3 nucleotides read TGTGCCACCAGTGACGTTACTAGCGGGAGGGCCCTTACGTTCTTC.

The V call is TRBV10-3, the J call TRBJ2-2, with unresolved D. Germline V gives CDR1 ENHRY, CDR2 SYGVKD. The CDR3 spans 11 residues. V was cut by 7 bases and J by 7 bases, with 7 bases left in between. CDR3 sequence: CAINTIGELFF. The CDR3 region has the DNA TGTGCCATCAATACGATCGGGGAGCTGTTTTTT.

V is TRBV20-1 and J is TRBJ2-5; 7 bases fit TRBD1. V lost 5 bases to trimming and J lost 5 bases; unmatched junction nucleotides: 14. The CDR3 sequence is 15 residues long. Germline V gives CDR1 DFQATT, CDR2 SNEGSKA (reference sequence). The CDR3 sequence is CSADGRDSEEETQYF. Written as DNA, the CDR3 is TGCAGTGCTGACGGCCGGGACAGTGAAGAGGAGACCCAGTACTTC.

This clonotype has just a few counts. The chain carries TRBV4-3 and TRBJ2-7, with no clear D. The CDR3 is 16 amino acids. The germline V gene encodes CDR1 LGHNA and CDR2 YSLEER. V was cut by 0 bases and J by 3 bases, with 15 bases left in between. The CDR3 coding sequence is TGCGCCAGCAGCCAAGAAATAGTGTACGACGGCTACGAGCAGTACTTC. Protein: CASSQEIVYDGYEQYF.